The 27 T cell receptor beta chains in this list originate from one sample, sequenced in a study of blood T cell repertoires in COVID-19. Profiling relied on immunoSEQ multiplex PCR, and the TCRdb table lists in-frame clones only, not all of them. Of approximately 140,000 clones listed, around 87% were seen once; the top ten hold about 6.5%. Sample: peripheral blood. Source of these receptors: an elderly man with acute or convalescent COVID-19.

The rearrangement uses TRBV11-3 and TRBJ2-7, with 10 bases identical to TRBD1. Trimming took 5 bases from V and 6 from J; bases not matched to a gene: 7. The CDR3 consists of 14 residues. The germline V gene encodes CDR1 SGHNT and CDR2 YENEEA. In DNA, the CDR3 is TGTGCCAGCAGCCTCCGAGGACAGGGGGGCGAGCAGTACTTC. Its protein is CASSLRGQGGEQYF.

The chain links TRBV18 to TRBJ1-4, with TRBD1 matching 7 bases. This CDR3 has 14 residues. Trimming removed 0 bases from V and 7 bases from J; junction bases left unmatched: 2. Per the germline V gene, CDR1 is KGHSH and CDR2 is LQKENI. CDR3 loop: CASSPPTGREKLFF. The DNA for the CDR3 is TGTGCCAGCTCACCACCGACAGGGCGTGAAAAACTGTTTTTT.

This clone was detected only a few times. This chain joins TRBV30 and TRBJ1-4; D is undetermined. With 0 bases removed from V and 6 bases from J, the gap between germline ends came to 8 bases. The CDR3 runs to 13 residues. Germline V CDR1 and CDR2: GTSNPN, SVGIG (reference sequence). Written as DNA, the CDR3 is TGTGCCTGGAGTGTCCGGGTGGATGAAAAACTGTTTTTT. Amino acid sequence: CAWSVRVDEKLFF.

This sequence joins TRBV11-2 and TRBJ2-1; 8 bases agree with TRBD2. V lost 2 bases and J lost 10; bases outside the gene matches: 1. The CDR3 runs to 12 residues. Germline CDR1 and CDR2: SGHAT and FQNNGV. CDR3 amino acids: CASSLRLAEQFF. CDR3 in DNA: TGTGCCAGCAGCTTAAGACTAGCGGAGCAGTTCTTC.

CDR3: CASRRTGSWKLFF. CDR3 nucleotide sequence: TGTGCCAGCAGGCGGACAGGGTCTTGGAAACTGTTTTTT. The chain couples TRBV3-1 (or the pseudogene TRBV3-2) to TRBJ1-4; 8 bases match TRBD1. The CDR3 contains 13 residues. The germline CDR1 and CDR2 sequences are LGHDT and YNNKEL (reference sequence). V lost 6 bases, J lost 11 bases, and 8 bases stayed unmatched.

The chain uses TRBV30 and TRBJ2-7; D is possibly TRBD2 (5 bases). Trimming took 8 bases from V and 3 from J, leaving 17 bases between them. The CDR3 extends over 13 amino acids. The germline V gene has CDR1 GTSNPN and CDR2 SVGIG (reference sequence). The CDR3 here is CALGWRSNYEQYF. The CDR3 DNA is TGTGCCCTTGGGTGGAGGTCAAACTACGAGCAGTACTTC.

This chain links TRBV28 with TRBJ2-1, with D perhaps TRBD1 (5 bases). The ends were cut back, 7 bases at V and 9 bases at J, with 13 bases in the middle. The CDR3 sequence is 12 residues long. Germline V gene lookup returns CDR1 MDHEN and CDR2 SYDVKM. CDR3: CASTSPRGEQFF. CDR3 nucleotide sequence: TGTGCCAGCACGTCCCCAAGGGGTGAGCAGTTCTTC.

This clone has ten or more counts. The V and J genes are TRBV9 and TRBJ2-2; TRBD1 might be the D (5 bases). The V gene lost 2 bases and the J gene lost 3 bases, with 8 bases spanning the gap. The CDR3 is made up of 14 amino acids. Per germline, CDR1 SGDLS and CDR2 YYNGEE. The CDR3 loop reads CASSVGPDTGELFF. The CDR3 nucleotides read TGTGCCAGCAGCGTGGGGCCGGACACCGGGGAGCTGTTTTTT. Supplemented by reference TRBV9 and TRBJ2-2, the full variable domain reads DSGVTQTPKHLITATGQRVTLRCSPRSGDLSVYWYQQSLDQGLQFLIQYYNGEERAKGNILERFSAQQFPDLHSELNLSSLELGDSALYFCASSVGPDTGELFFGEGSRLTVL.

This clone has a single count. The chain carries TRBV7-9 and TRBJ2-3; TRBD2 matches 7 bases. Germline V CDR1 and CDR2: SEHNR, FQNEAQ (reference sequence). The CDR3 sequence is 15 residues long. V dropped 1 base and J dropped 3; count of bases not matched to a gene: 4. The chain's CDR3 is CASSLVGLLTDTQYF. As DNA, the CDR3 is TGTGCCAGCAGCTTAGTGGGACTACTTACAGATACGCAGTATTTT.

The rearrangement joins TRBV5-1 to TRBJ2-2; 8 positions match TRBD1. Germline CDR1 and CDR2: SGHRS and YFSETQ. V lost 3 bases, J lost 6 bases, and 7 bases stayed unmatched. This CDR3 comprises 15 residues. CDR3 residues: CASSSGQGVSGELFF. The CDR3 region has the DNA TGCGCCAGCAGCTCCGGACAGGGTGTGTCCGGGGAGCTGTTTTTT.

J is TRBJ1-2 and V is TRBV2; 11 nucleotides match TRBD1. The germline V gene has CDR1 SNHLY and CDR2 FYNNEI. V trimming: 9 bases; J trimming: 4 bases; junction bases outside the gene matches: 10. The CDR3 is 15 amino acids. CDR3 sequence (DNA): TGTGCCAGTACGGACAGGGGGCTTCGTGGCTATGGCTACACCTTC. Translation gives CASTDRGLRGYGYTF.

This chain connects TRBV6-1 to TRBJ2-7, with 10 bases that match TRBD2. Trimming cost V 2 bases and J 4 bases; bases outside gene matches: 8. This CDR3 is built from 16 residues. The germline V gene has CDR1 MNHNS and CDR2 SASEGT. The CDR3 DNA reads TGTGCCAGCAGTGAACCCGGGACTAGCGATAAGTACGAGCAGTACTTC. This gives the protein CASSEPGTSDKYEQYF.

The gene calls are TRBV5-4 and TRBJ2-5, with D tentatively TRBD2 (5 bases). The CDR3 runs to 13 residues. The ends were cut back, 1 base at V and 3 bases at J, with 7 bases in the middle. CDR1 SGHNT and CDR2 YYREEE come from the germline V gene (reference sequence). The CDR3 DNA sequence: TGTGCCAGCAGCTTGACGGGGAAAGAGACCCAGTACTTC. Its protein is CASSLTGKETQYF.

The genes are TRBV7-9 and TRBJ2-5; D ambiguous. Trimming took off 5 bases at V and 4 bases at J, with 14 bases between the two ends. The CDR3 has 14 amino acids. The germline V gene encodes CDR1 SEHNR and CDR2 FQNEAQ (reference sequence). CDR3 bases: TGTGCCAGCAGCCTCACGACTGATAGAGAGACCCAGTACTTC. Amino acids: CASSLTTDRETQYF.

This chain uses TRBV4-2 with TRBJ2-3; D is ambiguous. The CDR3 extends over 13 amino acids. The germline gives CDR1 LGHNA, CDR2 YNFKEQ. Trimming took 8 bases from V and 0 from J, leaving 9 bases between them. The CDR3 nucleotides are TGTGCCAGCCGAGAGAAGAGCACAGATACGCAGTATTTT. Its translation is CASREKSTDTQYF.

V is TRBV5-6 and J is TRBJ2-7, with 10 bases fitting TRBD2. Losses at the gene ends were 5 bases for V and 1 base for J; bases not matched to a gene: 9. CDR1 is SGHDT and CDR2 is YYEEEE in the germline V gene. The CDR3 length is 16 residues. CDR3 in DNA: TGTGCCAGCAGTCTGGGGGCTAGCGGGAGTTCCTACGAGCAGTACTTC. Its translation: CASSLGASGSSYEQYF.

This clone was counted a few times. This chain connects TRBV6-5 to TRBJ1-2; 7 bases agree with TRBD1. CDR1 MNHEY and CDR2 SVGAGI come from the germline V gene. The CDR3 is 12 amino acids. Germline trimming cut 2 bases from V and 8 bases from J; bases unmatched to any gene: 2. DNA of the CDR3: TGTGCCAGCAGTTACGACAGGGAAGGCTACACCTTC. This codes for CASSYDREGYTF.

This clone was seen more than once but under ten times. This chain joins TRBV28 and TRBJ1-2, with 9 bases matching TRBD1. V shed 3 bases and J 5 bases; nucleotides not matched to a gene: 7. CDR1 MDHEN and CDR2 SYDVKM come from the germline V gene. This CDR3 has 15 amino acids. DNA for the CDR3: TGTGCCAGCAGTTTTCCGGGACAGGGCGAGTATGGCTACACCTTC. Translation gives CASSFPGQGEYGYTF.

V usage is TRBV5-1 and J usage is TRBJ1-1, with D tentatively TRBD1 (5 bases). Germline V gene lookup returns CDR1 SGHRS and CDR2 YFSETQ. The CDR3 is 14 residues long. The V end was cut by 4 bases, the J end by 1 base, with 11 bases between. The CDR3 DNA sequence: TGCGCCAGCAGCGTAACAGGCGGGAACACTGAAGCTTTCTTT. Translation gives CASSVTGGNTEAFF.

This clone was observed a single time. This chain joins TRBV27 and TRBJ1-2; unclear D gene. The CDR3 extends over 15 amino acids. The germline gives CDR1 MNHEY, CDR2 SMNVEV (reference sequence). V dropped 6 bases and J dropped 0 bases, with 14 bases sitting between them. In DNA form, the CDR3 reads TGTGCCAGCAGAGCTGTCGGCGGTTCTAACTATGGCTACACCTTC. Translation gives CASRAVGGSNYGYTF.

The chain couples TRBV19 to TRBJ1-1; tentatively, D is TRBD1 (6 bases). CDR1 is LNHDA and CDR2 is SQIVND in the germline V gene (reference sequence). The CDR3 contains 14 residues. Trimming took off 6 bases at V and 3 bases at J, with 14 bases between the two ends. The CDR3 DNA is TGTGCCAGTAGCGACACAGGGAGGGACACTGAAGCTTTCTTT. Translation gives CASSDTGRDTEAFF.

J is TRBJ2-7 and V is TRBV3-1 (or the pseudogene TRBV3-2); D gene ambiguous. This CDR3 spans 14 amino acids. Trimming shortened V by 1 base and J by 0 bases, and 7 bases separated the two germline ends. From germline, CDR1 is LGHDT and CDR2 YNNKEL (reference sequence). CDR3 amino acids: CASSQVSDSYEQYF. The DNA of the CDR3 is TGTGCCAGCAGCCAAGTAAGCGACTCCTACGAGCAGTACTTC.

V usage is TRBV10-3 and J usage is TRBJ2-7; the match to TRBD1 covers 9 bases. From germline, CDR1 is ENHRY and CDR2 SYGVKD. The CDR3 is 16 amino acids. Trimming removed 6 bases from V and 2 bases from J; junction bases left unmatched: 11. CDR3 nucleotides: TGTGCCATCAGCGAATGGCGAGGACAGGGGACCTACGAGCAGTACTTC. Protein: CAISEWRGQGTYEQYF.

The rearrangement links TRBV2 to TRBJ2-3; the D is unclear. The germline gives CDR1 SNHLY, CDR2 FYNNEI. This CDR3 contains 14 residues. V lost 8 bases and J lost 6, with 18 bases in between. CDR3 nucleotide sequence: TGTGCCAGCCTTAAGTCGTCCCCCCGGGATACGCAGTATTTT. Translating gives CASLKSSPRDTQYF.

This clone was found a few times. V usage is TRBV27 and J usage is TRBJ1-2, with 8 bases matching TRBD1. CDR3 length: 14 amino acids. Unmatched junction bases numbered 6, after V lost 3 bases and J lost 6 bases. Germline assignment: CDR1 MNHEY and CDR2 SMNVEV (reference sequence). This CDR3 reads CASSFRQGFHGYTF. CDR3 coding DNA: TGTGCCAGCAGTTTCAGACAGGGGTTCCATGGCTACACCTTC.

V usage is TRBV15 and J usage is TRBJ2-4, with a tentative D call TRBD2 (5 bases). CDR3 length: 14 amino acids. CDR1 is LNHNV, CDR2 YYDKDF, per germline (reference sequence). Deletions cut 6 bases from V and 6 bases from J, with 15 bases between. CDR3 in amino acids: CATRDSYPGNIQYF. CDR3 nucleotide sequence: TGTGCCACCAGGGACTCATACCCCGGAAACATTCAGTACTTC.

J is TRBJ1-2 and V is TRBV25-1; tentative D call: TRBD1 (6 bases). The V end lost 4 bases, the J end lost 4 bases, and 13 bases lay between the germline ends. Germline V gene sequence: CDR1 MGHDK, CDR2 SYGVNS. The CDR3 sequence is 14 residues long. CDR3 sequence: CASSGAGTIYGYTF. In DNA form, the CDR3 reads TGTGCCAGCAGTGGGGCCGGGACAATCTATGGCTACACCTTC.